This paragraph covers one T cell receptor beta chain sequence. There are a few counts of this clonotype. Its antigen has not been determined. One base away there is no much larger clone; base qualities are not given. For sequencing, an Illumina NovaSeq 6000 was employed. TCR cDNA was synthesized by 5'RACE template switching, which introduced a universal primer site and unique molecular identifiers. Priming for cDNA synthesis came from both the TCR alpha and TCR beta constant segments. Libraries were amplified in two PCR steps, with sample barcodes and sequencing adapters added in the second step. Sequencing of libraries was done on Illumina HiSeq 2500 (2x100 bp) or NovaSeq (2x150 bp). The published analysis was carried out like this. MIGEC was used to demultiplex reads and collapse the reads into UMI consensus sequences, and MiXCR was used for V(D)J alignment. Vaccine-responding clonotypes were identified with edgeR using replicate PBMC samples, with FDR below 0.01 and a log2 fold change above 5 up to day 15 being required. CD4 or CD8 identity was assigned to each bulk clonotype according to whether the clonotype was present at higher abundance in the sequenced CD4 repertoire or the sequenced CD8 repertoire. TCRdb itself trimmed the public reads at Q25 with fastp, ran MiXCR and retained productive beta chains. Identical CDR3 protein sequences are pooled into one entry, listed with their most common genes and DNA. The V and J calls and clone size come from TCRdb's table, not from the authors' own analysis. This sample is represented by hundreds of thousands of distinct CDR3 sequences; approximately 4% of them were singletons. The leading ten clones occupy under 30% of the sample.

The treatment or condition label on this specimen signifies: live attenuated yellow fever vaccine strain. At every blood-draw timepoint, two biological replicates of bulk PBMCs were collected. PBMCs were isolated from peripheral blood using a standard Ficoll-Paque protocol. TriZol was used to extract RNA from bulk PBMCs, CD4 and CD8 fractions, and dextramer-positive and dextramer-negative fractions. Inclusive of the bounding cysteine and phenylalanine, the CDR3 is 14 residues long. The CDR3 DNA has 42 bases and is translated from base 1. From the germline V gene, CDR1 is MNHEY and CDR2 is SVGEGT. V has 5 bases trimmed and J has 4 bases trimmed; junction bases matching no gene number 3. The sample comes from a study of T cells after yellow fever vaccination (dated by TCRdb to about 2019). For the study in its entirety: The SMART-Seq v4 Ultra Low Input RNA kit was used to prepare libraries from fractions with low cell numbers. Bulk TCR alpha and beta repertoires were sequenced longitudinally to track T-cell clones before and after primary and booster YFV17D yellow fever vaccination. Two healthy male donors, one aged 18 to 29 and one aged 30 to 40 years, made up the cohort. Blood was drawn at multiple timepoints before and after primary and secondary immunization, with bulk PBMC replicates and cell subsets isolated.

General conclusions and limits of the study: The study included only a couple of donors, which limits how far the findings can be generalized. Computational filtering was needed because FACS-sorted repertoires could contain abundant contaminating clonotypes from the bulk population. A small fraction of clonotypes showed up in both the CD4 and CD8 compartments, probably as a result of convergent recombination. The secondary T-cell response was found to be weaker but faster than the primary response, with a peak reached on day 5 rather than on day 15. Most clones expanded after primary vaccination were re-detected after the booster (almost 98% of CD4 and about nine tenths of CD8), suggesting broad memory maintenance.

This chain is built from TRBV6-2 or TRBV6-3 and TRBJ1-1; 11 nucleotides in the junction match TRBD1. The sequence was collected from a man younger than 30 who received the YFV17D yellow fever vaccine. This sample comprised PBMCs, obtained 5 days after the yellow fever booster vaccination. This receptor has the CDR3 CASSGQGAGTEAFF. The DNA sequence is given as TGTGCCAGCAGTGGACAGGGGGCCGGCACTGAAGCTTTCTTT.